This TCR beta chain emerged from a study of shared clonotypes between healthy human individuals (dated by TCRdb to 2020 to 2022). Study-level background: A few men and a couple of women, aged 18 to 49 years, made up the cohort. Leukapheresis yielded between about 0.85 and 9 billion PBMCs per donor. To increase sequencing depth and limit assay-specific biases, different laboratories used diverse techniques to prepare libraries and sequence TCR repertoires. For each donor, three plates each were used for CD4 naive and CD4 memory, two plates were used for CD8 naive, and one plate was used for CD8 memory. Blood TCR repertoires of five healthy adults were deeply sequenced to estimate repertoire size and the extent of clonotype sharing between individuals.

Donors were healthy HIV-negative adults with no recently reported acute infections or vaccinations. Every donor was a Caucasian adult living in Nashville, Tennessee, USA. CD4+ T cells were enriched through magnetic negative selection, after which naive cells were positively selected on CD45RA and the remaining negative fraction served as the memory subset. Blood was collected by leukapheresis, and PBMCs were isolated by Ficoll-Histopaque density gradient centrifugation and then cryopreserved in liquid nitrogen vapor phase. Analytical flow cytometry was used to check the purity and quantity of every magnetically sorted T cell population. Genomic DNA was isolated from each sorted fraction and quantified by UV absorbance on a Nanodrop 2000c. Overall study results and their limits: Pairwise subsampling indicated that sequencing depth was expected to affect the degree of clonotype sharing among donors. Because the study included only a small number of donors, the genetic and exposure-history diversity represented was limited. Incomplete sequencing was indicated by rarefaction of sorted-subset datasets, despite the large sequencing depth. Across several donors, approximately 5% of naive CD4, 3% to 4% of naive CD8, about 2% of memory CD4, and approximately 0.4% of memory CD8 clonotypes were shared. Sampling was restricted to blood, and TCR repertoires in tissue are likely to differ from TCR repertoires in blood. Compared with non-shared clonotypes, clonotypes shared by all four sorted-subset donors had higher generation probabilities. Naive subsets generally had larger estimated clonotype richness than memory subsets.

In the case of this clone: Its cognate antigen has yet to be identified. No base quality information exists; no much larger clone differs at one position.

TCR CDR3 regions were amplified from genomic DNA by multiplex PCR using the deep immunoSEQ assay. Extracted genomic DNA from each cell subset was distributed evenly across all wells of several immunoSEQ 96-well plates, and each plate was treated as a replicate. For sorted subsets, 200 to 250 ng of genomic DNA, equivalent to 30,000 or so T cell genomes, went into each replicate PCR. Purified libraries were quantified with a Qubit 3.0 fluorometer, sized on a Bioanalyzer 2100, and re-quantified with the KAPA Library Quantification kit. Each immunoSEQ 96-well plate was sequenced on its own single-read 150-cycle Illumina NextSeq 550 flow cell. In the original analysis: Because the immunoSEQ output included only junctional sequences and no quality scores, the filtering could not be the same as the filtering used for full-length reads. To assign V/J genes and CDR3, sequences were annotated against IMGT germline references using PyIR, a Python wrapper for IgBLAST v1.9. Reads were filtered out if the reads had weak V/J assignments (E-value above 1e-6), no CDR3, stop codons, out-of-frame junctions, or ambiguous translated residues. V3J clonotypes were defined by identical inferred V gene, J gene, and CDR3 amino acid sequence. Percentage overlap between repertoires was calculated by dividing the number of shared unique clonotypes by the size of the smaller repertoire. Three approaches were used to assess repertoire richness: RTK rarefaction, the Chao1 estimator, and Recon v2.1 estimates of unobserved clonotypes. OLGA was used to compute generation probabilities for all TCRbeta clonotypes that the gDNA method yielded from a handful of donors. Drawn from immuneACCESS, this table holds only the in-frame rearrangements with V and J called that TCRdb kept. Clones are partly lost; checked studies trace under half to an unresolved V gene and leave the rest unexplained. The D gene and trimming were derived from the DNA, and the V and J assignments and clone size from that table. The sample includes about 1 million clones, with around 75% observed a single time. The ten largest account for about 1.5% of the sample.

V is trimmed back by 6 bases and J by 2 bases, and the junction contains 4 bases that no gene match accounts for. CDR1 and CDR2 were assigned from the germline V gene (reference sequence) as SEHNR and FQNEAQ. The cysteine opens and the phenylalanine closes a CDR3 of 15 amino acids. Here the CDR3 DNA is all that survives: 45 bases in frame from base 1. Sequences were obtained from memory CD4+ T cells sorted from blood. The cell subset or site label on this specimen signifies: CD45RA-negative fraction. The sequence is built from TRBV7-9 and TRBJ1-3; 10 of the junction bases match TRBD1. The source of this sequence is a man between 18 and 29 years old in good health. CDR3 reads: CASSQTGGAGNTIYF. The bases read TGTGCCAGCAGTCAGACAGGGGGCGCTGGAAACACCATATATTTT.